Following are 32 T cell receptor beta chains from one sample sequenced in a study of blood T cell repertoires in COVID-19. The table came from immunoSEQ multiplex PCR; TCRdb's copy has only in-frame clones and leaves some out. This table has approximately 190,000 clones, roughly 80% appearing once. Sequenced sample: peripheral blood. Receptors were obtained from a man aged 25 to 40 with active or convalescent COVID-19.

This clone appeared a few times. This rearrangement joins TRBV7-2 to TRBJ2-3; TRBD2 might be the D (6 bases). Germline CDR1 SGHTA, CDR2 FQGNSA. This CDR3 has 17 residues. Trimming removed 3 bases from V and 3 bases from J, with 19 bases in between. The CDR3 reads CASSFGAGAGSTDTQYF. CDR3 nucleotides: TGTGCCAGCAGCTTCGGTGCCGGGGCGGGATCGACAGATACGCAGTATTTT.

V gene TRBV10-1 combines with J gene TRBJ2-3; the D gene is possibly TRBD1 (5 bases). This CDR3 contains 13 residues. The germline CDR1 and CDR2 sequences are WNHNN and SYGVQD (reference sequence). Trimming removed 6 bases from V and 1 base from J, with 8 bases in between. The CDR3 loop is CASREQGTDTQYF. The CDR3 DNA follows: TGCGCCAGCAGGGAACAGGGCACAGATACGCAGTATTTT.

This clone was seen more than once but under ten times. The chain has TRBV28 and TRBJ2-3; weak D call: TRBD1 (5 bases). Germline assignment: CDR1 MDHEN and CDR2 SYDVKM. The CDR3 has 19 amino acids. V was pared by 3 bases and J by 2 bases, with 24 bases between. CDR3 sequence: CASSFRYARDSTITDTQYF. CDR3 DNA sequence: TGTGCCAGCAGTTTCCGATACGCCCGTGACAGCACCATCACAGATACGCAGTATTTT. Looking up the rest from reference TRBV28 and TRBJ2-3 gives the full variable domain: DVKVTQSSRYLVKRTGEKVFLECVQDMDHENMFWYRQDPGLGLRLIYFSYDVKMKEKGDIPEGYSVSREKKERFSLILESASTNQTSMYLCASSFRYARDSTITDTQYFGPGTRLTVL.

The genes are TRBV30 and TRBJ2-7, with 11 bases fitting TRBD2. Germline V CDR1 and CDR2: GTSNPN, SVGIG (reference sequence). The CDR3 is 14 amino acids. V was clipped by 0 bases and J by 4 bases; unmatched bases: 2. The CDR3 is CAWSVTSGGYEQYF. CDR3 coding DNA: TGTGCCTGGAGTGTAACTAGCGGGGGTTACGAGCAGTACTTC.

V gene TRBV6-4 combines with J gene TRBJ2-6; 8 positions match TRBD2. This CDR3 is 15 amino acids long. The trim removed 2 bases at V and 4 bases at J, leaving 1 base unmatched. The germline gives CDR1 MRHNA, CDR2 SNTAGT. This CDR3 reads CASSDRGGGANVLTF. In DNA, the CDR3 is TGTGCCAGCAGTGACCGGGGGGGCGGGGCCAACGTCCTGACTTTC.

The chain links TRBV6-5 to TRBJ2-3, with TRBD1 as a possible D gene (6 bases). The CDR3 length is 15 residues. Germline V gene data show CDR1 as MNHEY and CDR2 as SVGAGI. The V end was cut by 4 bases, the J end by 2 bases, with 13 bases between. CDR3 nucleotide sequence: TGTGCCAGCAGTTCTTGGGACACCAACACAGATACGCAGTATTTT. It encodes CASSSWDTNTDTQYF.

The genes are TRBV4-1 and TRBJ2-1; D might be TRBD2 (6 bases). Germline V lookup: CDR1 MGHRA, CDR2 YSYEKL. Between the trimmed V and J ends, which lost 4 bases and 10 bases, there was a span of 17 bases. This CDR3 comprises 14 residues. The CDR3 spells CASSPLSGAEEQFF. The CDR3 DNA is TGCGCCAGCAGCCCCCTTAGCGGTGCAGAAGAGCAGTTCTTC.

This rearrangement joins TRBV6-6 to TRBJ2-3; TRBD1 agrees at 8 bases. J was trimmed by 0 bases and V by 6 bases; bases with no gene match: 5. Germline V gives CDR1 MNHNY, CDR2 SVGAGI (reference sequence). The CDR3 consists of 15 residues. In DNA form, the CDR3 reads TGTGCCAGCAGCCCCCGGGACAGGAGCACAGATACGCAGTATTTT. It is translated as CASSPRDRSTDTQYF.

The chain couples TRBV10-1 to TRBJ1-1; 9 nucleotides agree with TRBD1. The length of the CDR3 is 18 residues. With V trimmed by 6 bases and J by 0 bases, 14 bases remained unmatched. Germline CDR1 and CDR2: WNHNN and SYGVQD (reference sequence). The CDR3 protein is CASSGNSGTGPLNTEAFF. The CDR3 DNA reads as TGCGCCAGCAGCGGAAACTCCGGGACAGGGCCGTTGAACACTGAAGCTTTCTTT.

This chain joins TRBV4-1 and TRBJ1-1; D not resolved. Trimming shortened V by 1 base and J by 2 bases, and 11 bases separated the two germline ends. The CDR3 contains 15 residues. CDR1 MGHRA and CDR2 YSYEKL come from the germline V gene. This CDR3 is CASSQGYPGNTEAFF. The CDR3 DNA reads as TGCGCCAGCAGCCAAGGGTATCCGGGTAACACTGAAGCTTTCTTT.

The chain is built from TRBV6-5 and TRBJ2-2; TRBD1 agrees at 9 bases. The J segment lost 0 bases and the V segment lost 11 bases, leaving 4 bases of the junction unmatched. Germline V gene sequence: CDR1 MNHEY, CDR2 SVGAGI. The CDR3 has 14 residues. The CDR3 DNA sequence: TGTGCCTCGGACAGGGGACCGAACACCGGGGAGCTGTTTTTT. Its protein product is CASDRGPNTGELFF.

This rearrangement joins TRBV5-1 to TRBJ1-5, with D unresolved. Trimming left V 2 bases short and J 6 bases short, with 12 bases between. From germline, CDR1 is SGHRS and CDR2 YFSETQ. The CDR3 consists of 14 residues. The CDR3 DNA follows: TGCGCCAGCAGCTTTTGGGGAGAAGGTCAGCCCCAGCATTTT. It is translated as CASSFWGEGQPQHF.

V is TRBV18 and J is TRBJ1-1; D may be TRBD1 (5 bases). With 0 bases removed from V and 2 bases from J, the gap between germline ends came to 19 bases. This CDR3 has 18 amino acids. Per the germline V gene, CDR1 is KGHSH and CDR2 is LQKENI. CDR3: CASSPPNSGRGGNTEAFF. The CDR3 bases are TGTGCCAGCTCACCACCCAACTCTGGAAGGGGAGGCAACACTGAAGCTTTCTTT.

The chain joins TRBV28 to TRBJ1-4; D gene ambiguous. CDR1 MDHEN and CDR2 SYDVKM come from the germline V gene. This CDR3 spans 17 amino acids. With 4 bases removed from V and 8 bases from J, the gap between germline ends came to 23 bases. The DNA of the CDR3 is TGTGCCAGCAGTTCCCCAGGATCGTCCACGGAGGGAGAAAAACTGTTTTTT. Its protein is CASSSPGSSTEGEKLFF.

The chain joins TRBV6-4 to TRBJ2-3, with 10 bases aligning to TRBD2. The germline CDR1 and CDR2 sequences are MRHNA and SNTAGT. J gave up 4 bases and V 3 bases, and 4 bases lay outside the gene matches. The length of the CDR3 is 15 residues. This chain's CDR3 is CASSESLAGADTQYF. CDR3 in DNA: TGTGCCAGCAGTGAGTCTCTAGCGGGAGCAGATACGCAGTATTTT.

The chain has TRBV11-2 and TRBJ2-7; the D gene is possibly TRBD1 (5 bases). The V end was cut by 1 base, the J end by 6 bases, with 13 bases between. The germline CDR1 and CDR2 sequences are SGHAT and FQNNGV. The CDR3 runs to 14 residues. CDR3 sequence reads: CASSLVGRVSEQYF. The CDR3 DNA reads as TGTGCCAGCAGCTTAGTGGGCAGGGTGTCCGAGCAGTACTTC. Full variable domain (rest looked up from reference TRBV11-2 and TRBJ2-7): EAGVAQSPRYKIIEKRQSVAFWCNPISGHATLYWYQQILGQGPKLLIQFQNNGVVDDSQLPKDRFSAERLKGVDSTLKIQPAKLEDSAVYLCASSLVGRVSEQYFGPGTRLTVT.

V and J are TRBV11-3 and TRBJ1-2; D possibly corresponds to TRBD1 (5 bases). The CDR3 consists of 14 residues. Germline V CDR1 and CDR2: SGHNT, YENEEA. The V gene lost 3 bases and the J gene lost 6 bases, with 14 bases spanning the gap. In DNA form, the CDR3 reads TGTGCCAGCAGCTTTCAGGGAGGGTATAATGGCTACACCTTC. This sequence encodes CASSFQGGYNGYTF.

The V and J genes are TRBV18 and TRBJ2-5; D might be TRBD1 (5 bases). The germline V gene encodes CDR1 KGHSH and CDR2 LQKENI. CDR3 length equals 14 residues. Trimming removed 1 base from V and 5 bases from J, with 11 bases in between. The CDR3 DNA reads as TGTGCCAGCTCACCACTAAAAGGGGCCGAGACCCAGTACTTC. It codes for CASSPLKGAETQYF. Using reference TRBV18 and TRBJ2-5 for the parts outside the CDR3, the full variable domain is NAGVMQNPRHLVRRRGQEARLRCSPMKGHSHVYWYRQLPEEGLKFMVYLQKENIIDESGMPKERFSAEFPKEGPSILRIQQVVRGDSAAYFCASSPLKGAETQYFGPGTRLLVL.

The CDR3 protein is CASSQGGRGQREKLFF. The CDR3 region has the DNA TGTGCCAGCAGCCAAGGTGGCAGGGGGCAACGTGAAAAACTGTTTTTT. The chain combines TRBV14 with TRBJ1-4; 8 nucleotides line up with TRBD1. CDR3 length: 16 residues. The trim removed 1 base at V and 7 bases at J, leaving 8 bases unmatched. In germline, CDR1 is SGHDN, CDR2 FVKESK.

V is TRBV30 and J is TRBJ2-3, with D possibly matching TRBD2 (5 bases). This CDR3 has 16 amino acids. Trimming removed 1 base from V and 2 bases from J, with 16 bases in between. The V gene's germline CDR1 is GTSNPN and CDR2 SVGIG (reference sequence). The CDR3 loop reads CAWSGPRGSNTDTQYF. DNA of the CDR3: TGTGCCTGGAGTGGGCCTCGAGGGTCGAACACAGATACGCAGTATTTT. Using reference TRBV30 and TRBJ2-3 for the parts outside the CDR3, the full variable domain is SQTIHQWPATLVQPVGSPLSLECTVEGTSNPNLYWYRQAAGRGLQLLFYSVGIGQISSEVPQNLSASRPQDRQFILSSKKLLLSDSGFYLCAWSGPRGSNTDTQYFGPGTRLTVL.

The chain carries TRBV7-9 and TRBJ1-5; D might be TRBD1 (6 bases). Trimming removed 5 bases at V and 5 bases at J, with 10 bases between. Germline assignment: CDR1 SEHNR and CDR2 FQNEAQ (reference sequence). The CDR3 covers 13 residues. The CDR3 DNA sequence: TGTGCCAGCAGCCTACAGGGATATCAGCCCCAGCATTTT. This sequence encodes CASSLQGYQPQHF.

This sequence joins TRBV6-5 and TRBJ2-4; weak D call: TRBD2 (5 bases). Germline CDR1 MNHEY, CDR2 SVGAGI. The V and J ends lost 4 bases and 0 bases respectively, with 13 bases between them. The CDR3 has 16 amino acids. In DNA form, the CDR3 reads TGTGCCAGCAGTTCGGAGGCTTCCCAAGCCAAAAACATTCAGTACTTC. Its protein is CASSSEASQAKNIQYF.

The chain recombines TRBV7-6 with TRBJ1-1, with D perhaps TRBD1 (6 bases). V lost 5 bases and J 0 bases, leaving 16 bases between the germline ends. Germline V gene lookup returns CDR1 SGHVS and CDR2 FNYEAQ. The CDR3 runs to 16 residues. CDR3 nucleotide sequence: TGTGCCAGCAGCGCCCCCCGGGGACAAATGAACACTGAAGCTTTCTTT. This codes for CASSAPRGQMNTEAFF.

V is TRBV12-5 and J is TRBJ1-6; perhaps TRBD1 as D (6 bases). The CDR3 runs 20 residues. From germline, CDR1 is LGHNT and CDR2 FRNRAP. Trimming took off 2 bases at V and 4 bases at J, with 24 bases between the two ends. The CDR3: CASGLNGGGLGTQYNSPLHF. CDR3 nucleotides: TGTGCTAGTGGTTTGAATGGGGGGGGTTTAGGGACACAATATAATTCACCCCTCCACTTT.

This CDR3 reads CASSLFDRGYQETQYF. The CDR3 bases are TGTGCCAGCAGTTTATTCGACAGGGGCTATCAAGAGACCCAGTACTTC. The V call is TRBV28, the J call TRBJ2-5; 8 positions agree with TRBD1. Germline V gives CDR1 MDHEN, CDR2 SYDVKM. This CDR3 has 16 residues. J lost 2 bases, V lost 1 base, and 6 bases had no gene match.

The CDR3 DNA reads as TGTGCCAGCAGCCCGGGGATATTCGGCTACGAGCAGTACTTC. Translated, it gives CASSPGIFGYEQYF. The chain links TRBV7-9 to TRBJ2-7; TRBD2 is a possible D gene (5 bases). Per germline, CDR1 SEHNR and CDR2 FQNEAQ (reference sequence). The CDR3 is 14 residues long. The ends were cut back, 5 bases at V and 3 bases at J, with 14 bases in the middle.

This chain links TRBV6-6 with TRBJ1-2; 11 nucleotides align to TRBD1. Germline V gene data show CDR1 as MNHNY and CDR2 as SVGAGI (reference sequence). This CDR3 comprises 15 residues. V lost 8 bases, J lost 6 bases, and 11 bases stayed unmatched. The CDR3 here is CASLTRTGGVNGYTF. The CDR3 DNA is TGTGCCAGCCTCACGAGGACAGGGGGCGTAAATGGCTACACCTTC.

The DNA for the CDR3 is TGTGCCAGCAGTTCCTATAGCGGGAGGGCCTCCTACGAGCAGTACTTC. Translating it yields CASSSYSGRASYEQYF. V usage is TRBV6-5 and J usage is TRBJ2-7; 11 bases align to TRBD2. The V gene's germline CDR1 is MNHEY and CDR2 SVGAGI. The CDR3 is 16 residues long. V lost 4 bases and J lost 0; bases outside the gene matches: 5.

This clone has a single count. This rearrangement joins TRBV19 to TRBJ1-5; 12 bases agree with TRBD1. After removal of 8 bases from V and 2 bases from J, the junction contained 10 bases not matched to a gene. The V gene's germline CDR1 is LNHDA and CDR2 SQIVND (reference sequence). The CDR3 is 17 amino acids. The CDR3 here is CASGRDRGHIGNQPQHF. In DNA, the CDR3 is TGTGCCAGTGGCCGGGACAGGGGGCATATAGGCAATCAGCCCCAGCATTTT.

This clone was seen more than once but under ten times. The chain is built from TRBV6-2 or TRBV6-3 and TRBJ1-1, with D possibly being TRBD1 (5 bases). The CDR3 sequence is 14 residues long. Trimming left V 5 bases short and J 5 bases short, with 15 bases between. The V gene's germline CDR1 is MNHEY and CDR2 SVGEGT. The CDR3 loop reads CASSLEGRGTEAFF. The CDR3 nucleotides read TGTGCCAGCAGTCTCGAAGGGAGGGGAACTGAAGCTTTCTTT.

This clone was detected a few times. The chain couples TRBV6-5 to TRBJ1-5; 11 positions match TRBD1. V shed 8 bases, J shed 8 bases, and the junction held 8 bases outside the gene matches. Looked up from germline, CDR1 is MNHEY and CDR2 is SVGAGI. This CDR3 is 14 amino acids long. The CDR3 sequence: CASSPDRGQEPQHF. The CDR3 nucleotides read TGTGCCAGCTCTCCGGACAGGGGGCAGGAGCCCCAGCATTTT.

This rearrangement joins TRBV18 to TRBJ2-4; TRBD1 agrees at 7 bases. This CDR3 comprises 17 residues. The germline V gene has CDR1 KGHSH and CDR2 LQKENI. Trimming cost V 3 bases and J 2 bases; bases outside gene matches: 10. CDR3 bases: TGTGCCAGCTCACCCCAGATCAAGACAGGGACCAAAAACATTCAGTACTTC. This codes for CASSPQIKTGTKNIQYF.